Listed here are 25 T cell receptor beta chains from one sample, sequenced in a study of cytomegalovirus exposure and HLA in healthy donors. A multiplex PCR was run with 60 Vbeta primers and 13 Jbeta primers. Assay used: immunoSEQ multiplex PCR; TCRdb lists only in-frame clones, some missing. The data show roughly 180,000 clones, approximately 81% seen once. Sequencing input: PBMCs. The receptors originated from a man aged 25 to 40 in good health and CMV-seronegative.

The chain employs TRBV6-5 and TRBJ2-7, with TRBD2 matching 9 bases. This CDR3 has 16 residues. Germline CDR1 reads MNHEY; CDR2 reads SVGAGI. After removal of 1 base from V and 6 bases from J, the junction contained 10 bases not matched to a gene. CDR3 amino acids: CASSYLGREGPGEQYF. For the CDR3, the DNA is TGTGCCAGCAGTTACTTGGGGCGGGAGGGACCGGGCGAGCAGTACTTC.

This chain links TRBV30 with TRBJ2-5, with 8 nucleotides matching TRBD2. This CDR3 region has 17 residues. V was pared by 3 bases and J by 5 bases, with 17 bases of the junction left unmatched. From germline, CDR1 is GTSNPN and CDR2 SVGIG (reference sequence). The CDR3 coding sequence is TGTGCCTGGAGGGACGGACCGGGACTAGAGGTTCGGGAGACCCAGTACTTC. It yields the protein CAWRDGPGLEVRETQYF.

The rearrangement uses TRBV2 and TRBJ1-5; D is unclear. The CDR3 runs to 15 residues. Germline CDR1 is SNHLY and CDR2 is FYNNEI. Between the trimmed V and J ends, which lost 4 bases and 0 bases, there was a span of 10 bases. The chain's CDR3 is CASSGGRASNQPQHF. The CDR3 nucleotides read TGTGCCAGCAGTGGAGGCAGAGCTAGCAATCAGCCCCAGCATTTT.

This clone was detected once. This rearrangement joins TRBV4-3 to TRBJ2-3; 11 bases agree with TRBD1. The CDR3 has 19 amino acids. Germline values: CDR1 LGHNA, CDR2 YSLEER. The V gene end was trimmed by 2 bases and the J gene end by 0 bases; junction bases not matched to a gene: 10. The CDR3: CASSQKGQGEGGSTDTQYF. The CDR3, as DNA: TGCGCCAGCAGCCAAAAGGGACAGGGGGAAGGGGGGAGCACAGATACGCAGTATTTT.

The chain recombines TRBV4-3 with TRBJ2-7; a possible D gene is TRBD1 (5 bases). CDR1 LGHNA and CDR2 YSLEER come from the germline V gene. V lost 0 bases to trimming and J lost 5 bases, with 11 bases between them. The CDR3 has 14 residues. The CDR3 here is CASSQELGRHEQYF. The CDR3 coding sequence is TGCGCCAGCAGCCAAGAGCTGGGGCGGCACGAGCAGTACTTC.

The chain joins TRBV2 to TRBJ2-6; D not certain. Germline V lookup: CDR1 SNHLY, CDR2 FYNNEI. V gave up 5 bases and J gave up 1 base, with 3 bases separating them. The CDR3 totals 13 residues. The CDR3 sequence: CASSTSGANVLTF. CDR3 in DNA: TGTGCCAGCAGTACTTCTGGGGCCAACGTCCTGACTTTC.

The V gene is TRBV9, the J gene TRBJ1-2; 12 nucleotides align to TRBD1. The CDR3 is 15 residues long. CDR1 is SGDLS, CDR2 YYNGEE, per germline. The junction had 5 bases not matched to a gene; V was cut back by 3 bases and J by 5 bases. The CDR3, as DNA: TGTGCCAGCAGCGAGGGGGGACAGGGGGCTTATGGCTACACCTTC. It translates to CASSEGGQGAYGYTF.

This CDR3 is CSVEGSGRANEQFF. In DNA, the CDR3 is TGCAGCGTTGAGGGTAGCGGGAGGGCCAATGAGCAGTTCTTC. The gene calls are TRBV29-1 and TRBJ2-1; 11 bases line up with TRBD2. In germline, CDR1 is SQVTM, CDR2 ANQGSEA. The J segment lost 6 bases and the V segment lost 3 bases, leaving 4 bases of the junction unmatched. CDR3 length: 14 amino acids.

The CDR3 here is CAISDRGWYEQYF. The CDR3 coding sequence is TGTGCCATCAGTGATAGGGGGTGGTACGAGCAGTACTTC. The chain is built from TRBV10-3 and TRBJ2-7; perhaps TRBD1 as D (6 bases). The CDR3 runs 13 residues. The V end lost 3 bases, the J end lost 4 bases, and 10 bases lay between the germline ends. The germline V gene has CDR1 ENHRY and CDR2 SYGVKD.

On this clone itself: Germline and junction disagree at one end, which may indicate a read error. This chain uses TRBV7-9 with TRBJ1-2; TRBD1 aligns across 7 bases. The CDR3 totals 15 residues. CDR1 and CDR2 (germline): SEHNR, FQNEAQ (reference sequence). In nucleotides, the CDR3 is TGTTCCAGCAGCTCGACAGGGCCGGGAGACTATGGCTACACCTTC. Translated, it gives CSSSSTGPGDYGYTF.

This clone came up once. This rearrangement joins TRBV7-9 to TRBJ2-7, with 9 positions matching TRBD1. CDR1 is SEHNR, CDR2 FQNEAQ, per germline (reference sequence). V trimming: 2 bases; J trimming: 5 bases; junction bases outside the gene matches: 4. This CDR3 has 14 residues. Written as DNA, the CDR3 is TGTGCCAGCAGCTTAAGGGACAGGGTCGACGAGCAGTACTTC. Its translation is CASSLRDRVDEQYF.

This clone was counted once. The rearrangement links TRBV5-8 to TRBJ2-4; TRBD1 aligns across 7 bases. With V trimmed by 2 bases and J by 4 bases, 9 bases remained unmatched. This CDR3 contains 16 residues. Germline V gene lookup returns CDR1 SGHTS and CDR2 YDEGEE. In DNA form, the CDR3 reads TGTGCCAGCAGCTTTAGGGACAGCTGGGGGAAAAACATTCAGTACTTC. This gives the protein CASSFRDSWGKNIQYF.

The CDR3 loop is CASSHTLEPGYGYTF. For the CDR3, the DNA is TGTGCCAGCAGCCACACTTTGGAACCGGGCTATGGCTACACCTTC. The chain joins TRBV14 to TRBJ1-2; D is uncertain. CDR3 length: 15 amino acids. Germline V CDR1 and CDR2: SGHDN, FVKESK. V gave up 3 bases and J gave up 4 bases, with 15 bases separating them.

The chain has TRBV6-5 and TRBJ1-5, with D unclear. The CDR3 runs 13 residues. The V gene's germline CDR1 is MNHEY and CDR2 SVGAGI. Trimming left V 2 bases short and J 10 bases short, with 12 bases between. CDR3 loop: CASSYGGAGPQHF. CDR3 DNA: TGTGCCAGCAGTTACGGAGGAGCAGGACCCCAGCATTTT.

DNA of the CDR3: TGTGCCAGCAGTCTCCTCCTCCCAGCGGGCACAGATACGCAGTATTTT. As protein: CASSLLLPAGTDTQYF. This chain joins TRBV27 and TRBJ2-3; perhaps TRBD2 as D (5 bases). This CDR3 spans 16 amino acids. V was pared by 5 bases and J by 1 base, with 16 bases between. CDR1 is MNHEY, CDR2 SMNVEV, per germline (reference sequence).

This chain connects TRBV5-1 to TRBJ1-3, with 9 bases lining up with TRBD1. Germline lookup yields CDR1 SGHRS and CDR2 YFSETQ. The trim removed 1 base at V and 0 bases at J, leaving 8 bases unmatched. This CDR3 has 18 residues. The CDR3 protein is CASSLSGQGVFSGNTIYF. Here the CDR3 DNA reads TGCGCCAGCAGCTTGTCGGGACAGGGAGTATTCTCTGGAAACACCATATATTTT.

V gene TRBV2 combines with J gene TRBJ2-7; TRBD2 agrees at 12 bases. Germline V lookup: CDR1 SNHLY, CDR2 FYNNEI. This CDR3 is 14 amino acids long. Trimming removed 6 bases from V and 4 bases from J; junction bases left unmatched: 4. Here the CDR3 reads CASRELAGGYEQYF. CDR3 DNA: TGTGCCAGCAGGGAACTAGCGGGAGGTTACGAGCAGTACTTC.

CDR3 sequence reads: CASSPSTSGEYTYEQYF. The CDR3 nucleotides are TGTGCCAGCAGCCCCTCGACTAGCGGGGAATACACCTACGAGCAGTACTTC. The J gene is TRBJ2-7, the V gene TRBV5-4; the match to TRBD2 covers 11 bases. CDR1 and CDR2 (germline): SGHNT, YYREEE (reference sequence). The junction had 11 bases not matched to a gene; V was cut back by 4 bases and J by 2 bases. This CDR3 spans 17 amino acids.

The chain is built from TRBV5-1 and TRBJ2-5; 10 bases line up with TRBD1. With the DNA end fitting TRBJ2-7 better, the J assignment may be wrong. Germline assignment: CDR1 SGHRS and CDR2 YFSETQ. The CDR3 contains 15 residues. The CDR3 DNA sequence: TGCGCCAGCAGCTTCGGGGGACAGGGGCGGGACGAGCAGTACTTC. Encoded protein: CASSFGGQGRDEQYF.

V and J are TRBV27 and TRBJ2-3, with 11 bases that match TRBD2. Germline V gene lookup returns CDR1 MNHEY and CDR2 SMNVEV (reference sequence). Losses at the gene ends were 5 bases for V and 2 bases for J; bases not matched to a gene: 9. The CDR3 is 17 residues long. The CDR3 reads CASSPGLAVWVTDTQYF. CDR3 bases: TGTGCCAGCAGTCCGGGACTAGCGGTCTGGGTCACAGATACGCAGTATTTT.

The chain couples TRBV4-1 to TRBJ2-7; tentative D call: TRBD1 (6 bases). The CDR3 length is 15 residues. CDR1 is MGHRA, CDR2 YSYEKL, per germline. Trimming cost V 0 bases and J 9 bases, with 18 bases left between them. The CDR3 DNA follows: TGCGCCAGCAGCCAAGAACCAACCCAGGGGTTATGGCAGTACTTC. The encoded protein is CASSQEPTQGLWQYF.

The chain recombines TRBV18 with TRBJ2-1, with 7 bases aligning to TRBD2. The trim removed 3 bases at V and 0 bases at J, leaving 2 bases unmatched. Germline V lookup: CDR1 KGHSH, CDR2 LQKENI. The CDR3 spans 15 residues. The CDR3: CASSPGLDSYNEQFF. CDR3 sequence (DNA): TGTGCCAGCTCACCCGGACTAGACTCCTACAATGAGCAGTTCTTC.

This clone was recorded a few times. The CDR3 loop is CSVGRGTGELFF. The CDR3 DNA follows: TGCAGCGTTGGGAGGGGCACCGGGGAGCTGTTTTTT. This chain links TRBV29-1 with TRBJ2-2; D is possibly TRBD2 (6 bases). CDR1 and CDR2 from the germline V gene are SQVTM and ANQGSEA. V was cut by 4 bases and J by 4 bases, with 7 bases left in between. The CDR3 covers 12 residues.

CDR3 sequence: CASSYGSGTYEQYF. CDR3 bases: TGTGCCAGCAGTTACGGGTCAGGGACCTACGAGCAGTACTTC. V is TRBV6-5 and J is TRBJ2-7, with D perhaps matching TRBD1 (5 bases). The CDR3 length is 14 residues. Trimming took 2 bases from V and 2 from J, leaving 10 bases between them. Germline CDR1 is MNHEY and CDR2 is SVGAGI.

This sequence joins TRBV27 and TRBJ2-3, with 8 bases lining up with TRBD1. V shed 4 bases and J 3 bases; nucleotides not matched to a gene: 3. The CDR3 sequence is 14 residues long. From germline, CDR1 is MNHEY and CDR2 SMNVEV (reference sequence). CDR3 residues: CASSWGQATDTQYF. CDR3 in DNA: TGTGCCAGCAGTTGGGGACAGGCAACAGATACGCAGTATTTT.